This T cell receptor (beta chain) was obtained from a study of blood T cell repertoires in COVID-19. Study summary: Acute and convalescent COVID-19 samples came from the United States, Italy and Spain. PBMCs, B-cell-depleted T cells, or T cells provided the cDNA or gDNA that made up the material.

The V gene's germline CDR1 is SGDLS and CDR2 YYNGEE. V gave up 4 bases and J gave up 4 bases, with 29 bases separating them. The CDR3 extends over 19 amino acids. Per the original data handling: Reference gene primers were amplified, and this amplification served to estimate nucleated cell counts. The data were produced by immunoSEQ multiplex PCR, yet TCRdb's version contains in-frame clones alone and is incomplete. That table supplies the V and J calls and clone size; D and trimming were determined from the DNA. Of around 270,000 clones in the sample, approximately 85% were seen once. The sample was peripheral blood. The V call is TRBV9, the J call TRBJ1-2, with D maybe TRBD1 (6 bases). This clonotype was obtained from a human donor with COVID-19, enrolled during active disease. The donor label of this sample is uncertain. The CDR3 loop reads CASSPLGGAGRRLSYGYTF. The CDR3 DNA is TGTGCCAGCAGCCCATTAGGGGGGGCAGGGCGAAGGCTCTCCTATGGCTACACCTTC.